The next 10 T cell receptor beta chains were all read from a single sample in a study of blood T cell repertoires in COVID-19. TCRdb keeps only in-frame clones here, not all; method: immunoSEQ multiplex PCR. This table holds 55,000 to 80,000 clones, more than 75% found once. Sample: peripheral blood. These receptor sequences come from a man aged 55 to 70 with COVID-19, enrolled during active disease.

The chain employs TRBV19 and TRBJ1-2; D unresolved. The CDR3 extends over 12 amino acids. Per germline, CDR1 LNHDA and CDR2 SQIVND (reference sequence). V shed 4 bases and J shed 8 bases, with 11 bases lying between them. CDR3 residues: CASSNFSGGYTF. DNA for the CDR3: TGTGCCAGTAGTAATTTTTCGGGGGGCTACACCTTC.

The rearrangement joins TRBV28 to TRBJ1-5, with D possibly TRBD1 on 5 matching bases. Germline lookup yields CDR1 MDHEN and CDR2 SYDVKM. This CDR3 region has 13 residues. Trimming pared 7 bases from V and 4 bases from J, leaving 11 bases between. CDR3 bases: TGTGCCAGCAAACTGGGGCTAAATCAGCCCCAGCATTTT. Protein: CASKLGLNQPQHF.

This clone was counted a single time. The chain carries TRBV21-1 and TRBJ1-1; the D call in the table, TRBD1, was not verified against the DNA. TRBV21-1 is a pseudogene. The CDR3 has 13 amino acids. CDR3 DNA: TGTGCCAGCAGCAACAGGGGTAACACTGAAGCTTTCTTT. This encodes CASSNRGNTEAFF.

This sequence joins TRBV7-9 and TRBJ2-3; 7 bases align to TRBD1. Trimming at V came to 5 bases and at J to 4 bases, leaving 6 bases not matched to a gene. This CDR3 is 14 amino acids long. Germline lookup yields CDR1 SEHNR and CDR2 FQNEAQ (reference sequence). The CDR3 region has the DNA TGTGCCAGCAGCGTCCTCCAGGGGGCAGATACGCAGTATTTT. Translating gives CASSVLQGADTQYF.

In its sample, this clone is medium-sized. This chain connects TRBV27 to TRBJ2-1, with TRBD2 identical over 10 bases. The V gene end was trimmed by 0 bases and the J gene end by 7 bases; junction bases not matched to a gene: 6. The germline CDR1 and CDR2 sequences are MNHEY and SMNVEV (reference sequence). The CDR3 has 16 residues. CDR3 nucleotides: TGTGCCAGCAGTTTATCCCCAATAGCGGGGGGAAATGAGCAGTTCTTC. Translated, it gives CASSLSPIAGGNEQFF.

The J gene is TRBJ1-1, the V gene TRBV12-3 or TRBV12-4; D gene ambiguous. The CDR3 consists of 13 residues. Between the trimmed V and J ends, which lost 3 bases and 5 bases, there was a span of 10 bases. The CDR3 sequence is CASSLSPGTEAFF. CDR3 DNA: TGTGCCAGCAGTTTGTCTCCGGGGACTGAAGCTTTCTTT.

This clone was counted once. The CDR3, as DNA: TGTGCCAGTAGTAAGGGAGCGACCGGGTTGGACCTACCGCAGTTCTTC. It is translated as CASSKGATGLDLPQFF. V gene TRBV19 combines with J gene TRBJ2-1, with D possibly being TRBD2 (5 bases). Looked up from germline, CDR1 is LNHDA and CDR2 is SQIVND (reference sequence). V lost 4 bases and J lost 12, with 25 bases in between. This CDR3 is built from 16 residues.

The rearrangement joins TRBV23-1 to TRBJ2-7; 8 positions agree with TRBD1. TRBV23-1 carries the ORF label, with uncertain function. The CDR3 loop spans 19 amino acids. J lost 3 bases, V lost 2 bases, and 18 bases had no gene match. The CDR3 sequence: CASSQTGQAPTAADYEQYF. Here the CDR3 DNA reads TGCGCCAGCAGTCAAACGGGACAGGCCCCCACGGCGGCGGACTACGAGCAGTACTTC.

The CDR3 nucleotides read TGTGCCAGCAGCCCGGGGAGGAGGGGGCCGTCCTACGAGCAGTACTTC. Encoded protein: CASSPGRRGPSYEQYF. This rearrangement joins TRBV16 to TRBJ2-7; TRBD1 is a possible D gene (7 bases). This CDR3 is 16 amino acids long. Germline V CDR1 and CDR2: KGHSY, FQNENV. Trimming shortened V by 4 bases and J by 1 base, and 17 bases separated the two germline ends.

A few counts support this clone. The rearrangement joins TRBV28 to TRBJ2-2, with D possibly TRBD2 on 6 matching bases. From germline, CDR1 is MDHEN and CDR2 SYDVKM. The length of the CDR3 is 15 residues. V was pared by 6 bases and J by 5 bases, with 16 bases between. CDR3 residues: CASRLNTGRTGELFF. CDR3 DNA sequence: TGTGCCAGCAGACTAAATACGGGGAGGACCGGGGAGCTGTTTTTT.